Below, one T cell receptor beta chain is given with its context. This specimen belongs to a study of metastatic and nonmetastatic thyroid tumors. TCRdb re-clonotyped the PCR reads through MiXCR. The table includes about 85,000 clones, around 9.2% detected once. Thyroid surgery had not been preceded by any treatment in any patient. This TCR was recovered from a female donor with papillary thyroid cancer or a benign thyroid nodule (not recorded which). Some clones in this sample may be carry-over from other donors' samples. Input material: blood.

The CDR3 DNA reads as TGTGCCAGCAGTTACTCGCCAGGGGGGAGCACTGAAGCTTTCTTT. This encodes CASSYSPGGSTEAFF. This chain uses TRBV6-6 with TRBJ1-1; 7 bases line up with TRBD1. The V and J ends lost 0 bases and 4 bases, in that order; junction bases with no gene match: 5. Germline V gene sequence: CDR1 MNHNY, CDR2 SVGAGI (reference sequence). The CDR3 loop spans 15 amino acids.